Below are 4 T cell receptor beta chains sequenced from a single sample in a study of PD-1 blockade in mismatch repair-deficient tumors (dated by TCRdb to about 2017). The library was built by means of the immunoSEQ multiplex PCR assay. The table comes from immuneACCESS by way of TCRdb, which keeps in-frame sequences with V and J called. Part of the clones is missing from these tables; in studies checked, under half for an unresolved V gene and the rest for unknown reasons. This sample is represented by 15,000 to 25,000 clones; roughly 80% of them were singletons. The top ten constitute approximately 1.5% of the sample. The sample was PBMCs, taken 52 weeks after starting pembrolizumab. These receptor sequences come from an adult with mismatch repair-deficient cancer.

This clone was counted between two and nine times. The chain employs TRBV5-1 and TRBJ2-7, with a tentative D call TRBD2 (5 bases). CDR3 length: 13 amino acids. The V gene's germline CDR1 is SGHRS and CDR2 YFSETQ. V was cut by 3 bases and J by 4 bases, with 11 bases left in between. The CDR3 loop reads CASSYASKYEQYF. The CDR3 DNA is TGCGCCAGCAGCTACGCTAGCAAGTACGAGCAGTACTTC. The full variable domain, its missing parts supplied by reference TRBV5-1 and TRBJ2-7, is KAGVTQTPRYLIKTRGQQVTLSCSPISGHRSVSWYQQTPGQGLQFLFEYFSETQRNKGNFPGRFSGRQFSNSRSEMNVSTLELGDSALYLCASSYASKYEQYFGPGTRLTVT.

The chain links TRBV27 to TRBJ1-2; D possibly corresponds to TRBD1 (6 bases). The CDR3 runs to 15 residues. Trimming removed 9 bases at V and 4 bases at J, with 21 bases between. Germline V gives CDR1 MNHEY, CDR2 SMNVEV (reference sequence). The CDR3 bases are TGTGCCAGTGGGACAAGAAGTAGGGGGTCCTATGGCTACACCTTC. It yields the protein CASGTRSRGSYGYTF.

The rearrangement links TRBV7-2 to TRBJ2-3; TRBD2 agrees at 8 bases. Germline CDR1 SGHTA, CDR2 FQGNSA. The CDR3 has 16 amino acids. The V and J ends lost 5 bases and 0 bases, in that order; junction bases with no gene match: 7. Here the CDR3 DNA reads TGTGCCAGCAGCGCCCAACTAGCGGTGAGCACAGATACGCAGTATTTT. Amino acid sequence: CASSAQLAVSTDTQYF. The full variable domain, with the rest looked up from reference TRBV7-2 and TRBJ2-3, is GAGVSQSPSNKVTEKGKDVELRCDPISGHTALYWYRQSLGQGLEFLIYFQGNSAPDKSGLPSDRFSAERTGGSVSTLTIQRTQQEDSAVYLCASSAQLAVSTDTQYFGPGTRLTVL.

The rearrangement joins TRBV7-3 to TRBJ2-7; 12 bases line up with TRBD2. This CDR3 region has 14 residues. Trimming removed 5 bases from V and 4 bases from J; junction bases left unmatched: 3. The germline V gene has CDR1 SGHTA and CDR2 FQGTGA. CDR3 protein: CASSQTSGSYEQYF. The CDR3 nucleotides read TGTGCCAGCAGCCAGACTAGCGGGAGTTACGAGCAGTACTTC.